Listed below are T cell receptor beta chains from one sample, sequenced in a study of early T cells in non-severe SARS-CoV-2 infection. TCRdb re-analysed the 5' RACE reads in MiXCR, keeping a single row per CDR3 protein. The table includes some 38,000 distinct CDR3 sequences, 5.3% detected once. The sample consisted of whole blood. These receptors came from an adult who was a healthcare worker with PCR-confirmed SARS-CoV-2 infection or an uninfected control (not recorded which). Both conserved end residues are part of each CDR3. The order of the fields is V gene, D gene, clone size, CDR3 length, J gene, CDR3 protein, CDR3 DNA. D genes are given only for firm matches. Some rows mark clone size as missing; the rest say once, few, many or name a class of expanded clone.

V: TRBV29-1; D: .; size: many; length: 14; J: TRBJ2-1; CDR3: CSGRGTANYNEQFF; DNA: TGCAGCGGTCGTGGGACGGCAAACTACAATGAGCAGTTCTTC
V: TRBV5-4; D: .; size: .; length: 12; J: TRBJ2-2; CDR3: CASSLAGGELFF; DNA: TGTGCCAGCAGCTTGGCCGGCGGGGAGCTGTTTTTT
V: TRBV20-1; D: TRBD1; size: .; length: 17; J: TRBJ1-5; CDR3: CSARHIQGALSNQPQHF; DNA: TGCAGTGCTAGACATATACAGGGGGCTTTGAGCAATCAGCCCCAGCATTTT
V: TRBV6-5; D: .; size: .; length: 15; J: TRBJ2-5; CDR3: CASRTTAGPQETLYF; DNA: TGTGCCAGCAGAACAACAGCAGGTCCCCAAGAGACCCTGTACTTC
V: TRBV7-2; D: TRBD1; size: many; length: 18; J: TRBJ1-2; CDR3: CASSFGGTASLANYGYTF; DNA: TGTGCCAGCAGCTTTGGCGGGACAGCGTCCTTAGCTAACTATGGCTACACCTTC
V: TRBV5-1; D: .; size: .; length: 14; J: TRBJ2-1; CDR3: CASVQVGQNNEQFF; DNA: TGCGCCAGCGTCCAGGTTGGTCAGAACAATGAGCAGTTCTTC
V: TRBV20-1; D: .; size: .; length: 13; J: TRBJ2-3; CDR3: CSARSRSPDTQYF; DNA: TGCAGTGCTAGATCCCGATCGCCAGATACGCAGTATTTT
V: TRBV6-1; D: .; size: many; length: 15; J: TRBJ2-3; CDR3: CASSVPGTATDTQYF; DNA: TGTGCCAGCAGTGTTCCGGGTACTGCCACAGATACGCAGTATTTT
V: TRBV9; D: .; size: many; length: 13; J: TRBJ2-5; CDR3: CASSVIPQETQYF; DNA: TGTGCCAGCAGCGTAATCCCTCAAGAGACCCAGTACTTC
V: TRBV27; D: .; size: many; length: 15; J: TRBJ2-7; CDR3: CASSPRPGRTYEQYF; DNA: TGTGCCAGCAGTCCCAGACCGGGACGGACCTACGAGCAGTACTTC
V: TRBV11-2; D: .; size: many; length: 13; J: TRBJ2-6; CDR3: CASLFSGANVLTF; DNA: TGTGCCAGCCTCTTCTCTGGGGCCAACGTCCTGACTTTC
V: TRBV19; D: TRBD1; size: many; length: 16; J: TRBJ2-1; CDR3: CASSTTDRGTYNEQFF; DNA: TGTGCCAGTAGTACTACGGACAGGGGGACCTACAATGAGCAGTTCTTC
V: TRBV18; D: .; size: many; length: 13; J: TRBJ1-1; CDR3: CASSPGQNTEAFF; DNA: TGTGCCAGCTCACCAGGGCAGAACACTGAAGCTTTCTTT
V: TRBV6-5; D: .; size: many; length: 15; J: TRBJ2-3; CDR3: CASSYSPASTDTQYF; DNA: TGTGCCAGCAGTTACTCGCCTGCTAGCACAGATACGCAGTATTTT
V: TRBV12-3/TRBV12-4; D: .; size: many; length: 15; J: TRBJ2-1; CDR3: CASSRDTHSYNEQFF; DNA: TGTGCCAGCAGTCGGGACACCCACTCCTACAATGAGCAGTTCTTC
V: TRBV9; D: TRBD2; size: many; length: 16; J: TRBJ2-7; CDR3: CASSAGTSGPPYEQYF; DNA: TGTGCCAGCAGCGCCGGGACTAGCGGGCCCCCCTACGAGCAGTACTTC
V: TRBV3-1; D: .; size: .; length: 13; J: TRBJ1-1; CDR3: CASSHLTVAEAFF; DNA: TGTGCCAGCAGCCATCTCACGGTCGCTGAAGCTTTCTTT
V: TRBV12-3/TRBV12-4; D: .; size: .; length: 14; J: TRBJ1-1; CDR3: CASSLIGGNTEAFF; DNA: TGTGCCAGCAGTTTAATCGGGGGTAACACTGAAGCTTTCTTT
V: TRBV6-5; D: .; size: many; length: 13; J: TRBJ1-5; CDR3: CASSLDANQPQHF; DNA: TGTGCCAGCAGCTTGGACGCAAATCAGCCCCAGCATTTT
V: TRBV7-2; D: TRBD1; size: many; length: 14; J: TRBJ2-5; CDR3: CASSFRQGQETQYF; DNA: TGTGCCAGCAGTTTTAGACAGGGCCAAGAGACCCAGTACTTC
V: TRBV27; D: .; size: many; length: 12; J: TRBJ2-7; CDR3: CASMTRQARTYF; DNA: TGTGCCAGTATGACCCGACAGGCTCGGACCTACTTC
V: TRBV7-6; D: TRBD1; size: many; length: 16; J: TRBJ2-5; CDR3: CASSLAPGTAQETQYF; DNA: TGTGCCAGCAGCTTAGCGCCCGGGACAGCCCAAGAGACCCAGTACTTC
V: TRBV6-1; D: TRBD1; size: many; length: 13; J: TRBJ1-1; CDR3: CASMQGGSAEAFF; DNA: TGTGCCAGCATGCAAGGGGGCTCCGCTGAAGCTTTCTTT
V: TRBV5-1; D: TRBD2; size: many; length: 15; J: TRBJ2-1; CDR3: CASSLLAGAYNEQFF; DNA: TGCGCCAGCAGCTTGTTAGCGGGCGCTTACAATGAGCAGTTCTTC
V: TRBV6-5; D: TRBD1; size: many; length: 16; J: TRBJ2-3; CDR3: CASRRGTGVAGDTQYF; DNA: TGTGCCAGCAGACGAGGGACAGGGGTAGCAGGGGATACGCAGTATTTT
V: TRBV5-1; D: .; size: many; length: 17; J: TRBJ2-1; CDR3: CASQIAPGASSYNEQFF; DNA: TGCGCCAGCCAAATCGCCCCAGGGGCGAGCTCCTACAATGAGCAGTTCTTC
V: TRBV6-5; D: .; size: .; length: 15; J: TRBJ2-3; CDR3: CASSYQRKSTDTQYF; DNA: TGTGCCAGCAGTTACCAGCGGAAAAGCACAGATACGCAGTATTTT
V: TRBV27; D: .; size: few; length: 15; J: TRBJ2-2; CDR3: CASSSGQLRTGELFF; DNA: TGTGCCAGCAGTTCCGGACAGCTTAGGACCGGGGAGCTGTTTTTT
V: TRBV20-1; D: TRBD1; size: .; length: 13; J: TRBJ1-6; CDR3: CSATGTDNSPLHF; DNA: TGCAGTGCCACCGGGACAGATAATTCACCCCTCCACTTT
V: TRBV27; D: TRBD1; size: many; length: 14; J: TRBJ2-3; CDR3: CASSPTDRSDTQYF; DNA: TGTGCCAGCAGTCCCACGGACAGGTCAGATACGCAGTATTTT
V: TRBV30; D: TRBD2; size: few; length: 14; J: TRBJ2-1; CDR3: CAGGLAGLYNEQFF; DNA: TGTGCCGGAGGACTAGCGGGGCTTTACAATGAGCAGTTCTTC
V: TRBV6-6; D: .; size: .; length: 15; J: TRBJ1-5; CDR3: CASSPSGAGNQPQHF; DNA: TGTGCCAGCAGCCCTTCCGGGGCGGGCAATCAGCCCCAGCATTTT
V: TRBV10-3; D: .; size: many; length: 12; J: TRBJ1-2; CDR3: CAISPEVDGYTF; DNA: TGTGCCATCAGCCCTGAGGTAGATGGCTACACCTTC
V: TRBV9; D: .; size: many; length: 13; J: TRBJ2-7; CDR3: CASSEQLGGEQYF; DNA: TGTGCCAGCAGCGAGCAACTAGGAGGCGAGCAGTACTTC
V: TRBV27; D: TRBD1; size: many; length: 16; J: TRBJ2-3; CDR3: CASSFRQGLRTDTQYF; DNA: TGTGCCAGCAGCTTCAGACAGGGCCTACGCACAGATACGCAGTATTTT
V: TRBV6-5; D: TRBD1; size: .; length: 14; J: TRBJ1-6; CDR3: CASNTGTGSSPLHF; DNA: TGTGCCAGCAACACCGGGACAGGGAGTTCACCCCTCCACTTT
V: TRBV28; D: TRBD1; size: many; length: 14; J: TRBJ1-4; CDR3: CASSSTGVYEKLFF; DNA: TGTGCCAGCAGTTCGACAGGGGTTTATGAAAAACTGTTTTTT
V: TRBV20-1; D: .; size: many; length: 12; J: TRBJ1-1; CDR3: CSARDRAPEAFF; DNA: TGCAGTGCTAGAGACAGGGCCCCTGAAGCTTTCTTT
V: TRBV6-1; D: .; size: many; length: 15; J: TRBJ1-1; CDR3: CASTPQRFGSAEAFF; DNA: TGTGCCAGCACCCCCCAACGGTTTGGGAGCGCTGAAGCTTTCTTT
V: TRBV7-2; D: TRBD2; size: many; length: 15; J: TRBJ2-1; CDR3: CASSLALGLAGEQFF; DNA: TGTGCCAGCAGCTTAGCGCTCGGACTAGCGGGTGAGCAGTTCTTC
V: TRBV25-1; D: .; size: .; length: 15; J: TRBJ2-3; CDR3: CASSELGEYSDTQYF; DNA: TGTGCCAGCAGTGAATTGGGGGAATATTCTGATACGCAGTATTTT
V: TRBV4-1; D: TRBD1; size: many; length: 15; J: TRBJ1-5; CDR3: CASSAQGARDQPQHF; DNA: TGCGCCAGCAGCGCCCAGGGGGCGAGAGACCAGCCCCAGCATTTT
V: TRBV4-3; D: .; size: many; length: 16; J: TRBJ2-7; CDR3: CASSQEVQTPSYEQYF; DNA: TGCGCCAGCAGCCAAGAGGTTCAGACGCCTTCCTACGAGCAGTACTTC
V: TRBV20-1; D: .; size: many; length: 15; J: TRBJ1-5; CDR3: CSAPPGANSNQPQHF; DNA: TGCAGTGCTCCTCCAGGCGCTAATAGCAATCAGCCCCAGCATTTT
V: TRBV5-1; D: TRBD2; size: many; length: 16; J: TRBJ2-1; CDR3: CASSLWTSGGGNEQFF; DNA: TGCGCCAGCAGCTTGTGGACTAGCGGGGGAGGGAATGAGCAGTTCTTC
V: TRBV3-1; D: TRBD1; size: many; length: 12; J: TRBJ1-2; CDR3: CASSSRDRGSTF; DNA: TGTGCCAGCAGTTCGCGGGACAGGGGGTCCACCTTC
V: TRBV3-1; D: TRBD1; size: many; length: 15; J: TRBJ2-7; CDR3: CASSKSGTGVAEQYF; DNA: TGTGCCAGCAGCAAATCCGGGACAGGGGTGGCCGAGCAGTACTTC
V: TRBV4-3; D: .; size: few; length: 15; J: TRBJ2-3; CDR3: CASSQEGREADTQYF; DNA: TGCGCCAGCAGCCAAGAGGGCAGGGAAGCAGATACGCAGTATTTT
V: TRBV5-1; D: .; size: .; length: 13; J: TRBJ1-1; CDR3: CASSLVGHTEAFF; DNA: TGCGCCAGCAGCTTGGTAGGGCACACTGAAGCTTTCTTT
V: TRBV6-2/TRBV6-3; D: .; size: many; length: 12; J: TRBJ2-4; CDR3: CASSLAKNIQYF; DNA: TGTGCCAGCAGTTTGGCCAAAAACATTCAGTACTTC
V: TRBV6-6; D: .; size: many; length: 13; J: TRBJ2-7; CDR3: CASIPWIGDEQYF; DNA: TGTGCCAGCATCCCCTGGATTGGGGACGAGCAGTACTTC
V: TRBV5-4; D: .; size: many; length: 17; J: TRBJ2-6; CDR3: CASSLYVGDSGANVLTF; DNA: TGTGCCAGCAGCTTGTACGTAGGGGACTCTGGGGCCAACGTCCTGACTTTC
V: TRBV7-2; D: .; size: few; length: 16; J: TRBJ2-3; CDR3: CASSLAGTYGGDTQYF; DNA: TGTGCCAGCAGCTTAGCTGGGACCTACGGAGGAGATACGCAGTATTTT
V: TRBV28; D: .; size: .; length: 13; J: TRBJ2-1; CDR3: CASLPNPWDEQFF; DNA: TGTGCCAGCCTCCCTAACCCCTGGGATGAGCAGTTCTTC